This entry lists 26 T cell receptor beta chains sequenced from one sample in a study of T cells in Graves' hyperthyroidism and ophthalmopathy (dated by TCRdb to between 2018 and 2021). Library prep was done by multiplex PCR. The sample was run on an Illumina HiSeq 2000. TCR beta CDR3 regions were amplified from RNA transcripts. The TCR CDR3 was subjected to a first round of RT-PCR using the HTBI primer set and the Qiagen OneStep RT-PCR kit. TCRdb reran the public reads through fastp at Q25 and MiXCR, keeping productive beta chains. Under each unique CDR3 protein, matching rows form one entry showing the most common genes and DNA. The table for this sample lists roughly 560,000 distinct CDR3 sequences; roughly 15% of them were counted only once. The ten most abundant clones make up 3.5% to 4.5% of the sample. Sequencing was performed on blood. The receptors were gathered from a woman aged 40 to 50 with Graves' ophthalmopathy.

This clonotype was seen ten or more times. The rearrangement uses TRBV11-3 and TRBJ2-7; TRBD1 agrees at 9 bases. Germline CDR1 is SGHNT and CDR2 is YENEEA. With V trimmed by 5 bases and J by 5 bases, 7 bases remained unmatched. The CDR3 has 14 amino acids. The CDR3 coding sequence is TGTGCCAGCAGCCCCCGGGACAGGGAGAACGAGCAGTACTTC. Translated, it gives CASSPRDRENEQYF.

This clonotype has ten or more counts. The chain carries TRBV20-1 and TRBJ1-5, with a possible D match to TRBD1 (6 bases). Trimming took 0 bases from V and 6 from J, leaving 12 bases between them. Per the germline V gene, CDR1 is DFQATT and CDR2 is SNEGSKA (reference sequence). The length of the CDR3 is 14 residues. The CDR3 is CSARDRNRAQPQHF. The CDR3 region has the DNA TGCAGTGCTAGAGATCGGAACAGGGCTCAGCCCCAGCATTTT.

This clonotype has more than one count but fewer than ten. This sequence joins TRBV18 and TRBJ2-1, with TRBD2 matching 8 bases. Germline CDR1 reads KGHSH; CDR2 reads LQKENI. With 3 bases clipped from V and 5 bases from J, the junction kept 12 bases outside the gene matches. The CDR3 runs to 17 residues. The CDR3 nucleotides read TGTGCCAGCTCACCGGAAGGTTGGGCGGGAGGCAACAATGAGCAGTTCTTC. It codes for CASSPEGWAGGNNEQFF.

This clonotype was seen at least ten times. This rearrangement joins TRBV6-2 or TRBV6-3 to TRBJ2-7; D is uncertain. CDR3 size: 15 residues. Germline assignment: CDR1 MNHEY and CDR2 SVGEGT. Trimming left V 7 bases short and J 0 bases short, with 16 bases between. The CDR3 sequence is CASTQMGTYSYEQYF. CDR3 nucleotides: TGTGCCAGCACCCAAATGGGCACCTACTCCTACGAGCAGTACTTC.

In its sample, this clonotype was seen many times. This chain uses TRBV27 with TRBJ2-7; possibly TRBD1 for D (5 bases). V was trimmed by 8 bases and J by 4 bases, leaving 9 bases between them. From germline, CDR1 is MNHEY and CDR2 SMNVEV (reference sequence). The CDR3 extends over 11 amino acids. The CDR3 loop reads CASGAEYEQYF. CDR3 nucleotide sequence: TGTGCCAGCGGGGCGGAGTACGAGCAGTACTTC.

This clonotype has only a few counts. The rearrangement joins TRBV9 to TRBJ2-7; 8 bases agree with TRBD2. The junction had 6 bases not matched to a gene; V was cut back by 3 bases and J by 4 bases. This CDR3 has 14 residues. The germline V gene encodes CDR1 SGDLS and CDR2 YYNGEE. The CDR3 region is CASSAGGESYEQYF. The CDR3 DNA reads as TGTGCCAGCAGCGCCGGGGGGGAGTCATACGAGCAGTACTTC.

The table lists this clonotype with a few counts. V gene TRBV6-1 combines with J gene TRBJ1-5; 10 nucleotides line up with TRBD1. The CDR3 spans 13 residues. The V segment lost 8 bases and the J segment 6 bases; nucleotides outside the gene matches: 4. CDR1 MNHNS and CDR2 SASEGT come from the germline V gene. The CDR3 reads CASHGQGVQPQHF. DNA of the CDR3: TGTGCCAGCCATGGACAGGGGGTTCAGCCCCAGCATTTT.

V is TRBV14 and J is TRBJ1-2; D not resolved. Germline assignment: CDR1 SGHDN and CDR2 FVKESK. The CDR3 has 15 residues. V was shortened by 2 bases and J by 8 bases, with 18 bases between the two germline ends. The chain's CDR3 is CASSQLAQTRKGYTF. Written as DNA, the CDR3 is TGTGCCAGCAGCCAATTGGCCCAAACACGGAAAGGCTACACCTTC.

This clonotype occurred many times. The chain carries TRBV12-3 or TRBV12-4 and TRBJ1-1; D is uncertain. There are 13 residues in the CDR3. The V and J ends lost 2 bases and 3 bases respectively, with 7 bases between them. CDR3 amino acids: CASSLLEYTEAFF. The CDR3, as DNA: TGTGCCAGCAGTTTATTGGAGTACACTGAAGCTTTCTTT.

The CDR3: CASSSRDSFSYEQYF. The DNA of the CDR3 is TGTGCCAGCAGCTCCCGGGACAGCTTCTCCTACGAGCAGTACTTC. V is TRBV12-3 or TRBV12-4 and J is TRBJ2-7, with 7 bases fitting TRBD1. Germline trimming cut 6 bases from V and 0 bases from J; bases unmatched to any gene: 8. The CDR3 length is 15 residues.

This clonotype was seen many times. V gene TRBV4-2 combines with J gene TRBJ1-5, with 9 bases fitting TRBD1. Unmatched junction bases numbered 5, after V lost 3 bases and J lost 5 bases. Germline V gene data show CDR1 as LGHNA and CDR2 as YNFKEQ. The CDR3 totals 15 residues. The CDR3 DNA follows: TGTGCCAGCAGCCAGGACGGGACAGGGTATCAGCCCCAGCATTTT. This sequence encodes CASSQDGTGYQPQHF.

The gene calls are TRBV6-5 and TRBJ2-7, with TRBD2 matching over 7 bases. V dropped 2 bases and J dropped 0; count of bases not matched to a gene: 7. There are 16 residues in the CDR3. Germline V gene lookup returns CDR1 MNHEY and CDR2 SVGAGI. The CDR3 is CASSYAGGSLSYEQYF. In DNA form, the CDR3 reads TGTGCCAGCAGTTACGCCGGGGGGTCACTCTCCTACGAGCAGTACTTC.

This clonotype was observed at least ten times. The J gene is TRBJ1-3, the V gene TRBV30; the D is unclear. V was pared by 5 bases and J by 0 bases, with 8 bases between. The CDR3 loop spans 13 amino acids. The germline CDR1 and CDR2 sequences are GTSNPN and SVGIG (reference sequence). This CDR3 is CAWDTVSGNTIYF. The CDR3 region has the DNA TGTGCCTGGGACACTGTCTCTGGAAACACCATATATTTT.

This clonotype appeared many times. V is TRBV6-5 and J is TRBJ1-5; 7 bases agree with TRBD1. The V gene end was trimmed by 2 bases and the J gene end by 7 bases; junction bases not matched to a gene: 2. From germline, CDR1 is MNHEY and CDR2 SVGAGI. The CDR3 has 13 residues. The CDR3 DNA reads TGTGCCAGCAGTTACCAGGGGGTGCAGCCCCAGCATTTT. Protein sequence: CASSYQGVQPQHF.

This clonotype was seen at least ten times. The rearrangement uses TRBV20-1 and TRBJ2-7, with D maybe TRBD2 (6 bases). Trimming took off 5 bases at V and 7 bases at J, with 18 bases between the two ends. The CDR3 is made up of 13 amino acids. Germline CDR1 and CDR2: DFQATT and SNEGSKA (reference sequence). CDR3 sequence: CSAPPGDLSEQYF. The CDR3 coding sequence is TGCAGTGCTCCCCCGGGGGACCTTTCAGAGCAGTACTTC.

This clonotype was observed a few times. The chain couples TRBV4-1 to TRBJ1-2, with TRBD1 matching 7 bases. The CDR3 has 17 residues. V was clipped by 1 base and J by 4 bases; unmatched bases: 12. Germline CDR1 is MGHRA and CDR2 is YSYEKL. Written as DNA, the CDR3 is TGCGCCAGCAGCCAAGTCCGGGACAGTTTTATTACCTATGGCTACACCTTC. Translated: CASSQVRDSFITYGYTF.

This clonotype was detected only once. It may be a read error: a sequence one base away is much more abundant. The rearrangement links TRBV11-2 to TRBJ1-1; TRBD1 might be the D (6 bases). The CDR3 has 15 residues. The germline V gene encodes CDR1 SGHAT and CDR2 FQNNGV. V gave up 0 bases and J gave up 1 base, with 9 bases separating them. CDR3: CASSLDQGRNTEAFF. Written as DNA, the CDR3 is TGTGCCAGCAGCTTAGATCAGGGGCGGAACACTGAAGCTTTCTTT.

This clonotype was recorded at least ten times. The V and J genes are TRBV12-3 or TRBV12-4 and TRBJ2-7, with 8 bases fitting TRBD1. The junction had 9 bases not matched to a gene; V was cut back by 9 bases and J by 2 bases. This CDR3 region has 14 residues. CDR3 residues: CASWAGQATYEQYF. The DNA of the CDR3 is TGTGCCAGTTGGGCGGGACAGGCGACCTACGAGCAGTACTTC.

This clonotype was detected many times. The J gene is TRBJ1-2, the V gene TRBV12-3 or TRBV12-4, with a tentative D call TRBD1 (5 bases). V lost 6 bases and J lost 1, with 18 bases in between. The CDR3 has 16 residues. This chain's CDR3 is CASSLSGALFNYGYTF. DNA for the CDR3: TGTGCCAGCAGCCTTAGCGGGGCTTTATTTAACTATGGCTACACCTTC.

This clonotype showed up just a few times. The chain employs TRBV6-5 and TRBJ2-7; 7 bases fit TRBD2. Germline-derived CDR1 and CDR2 are MNHEY and SVGAGI. CDR3 length: 14 amino acids. Losses at the gene ends were 6 bases for V and 2 bases for J; bases not matched to a gene: 7. The CDR3 bases are TGTGCCAGCAGGGGGGGGGGGTTCGCCTACGAGCAGTACTTC. Amino acid sequence: CASRGGGFAYEQYF.

At least ten counts were recorded for this clonotype. The V call is TRBV7-2, the J call TRBJ1-5; possible D gene TRBD1, 5 bases. The germline CDR1 and CDR2 sequences are SGHTA and FQGNSA. V was shortened by 1 base and J by 7 bases, with 8 bases between the two germline ends. The CDR3 is made up of 13 amino acids. The CDR3 sequence is CASSLGGEQPQHF. The CDR3, as DNA: TGTGCCAGCAGCTTAGGAGGGGAACAGCCCCAGCATTTT.

This clonotype came up many times. J is TRBJ2-7 and V is TRBV28; D is possibly TRBD1 (5 bases). CDR3 length: 13 amino acids. V dropped 5 bases and J dropped 5 bases, with 13 bases sitting between them. Germline V gives CDR1 MDHEN, CDR2 SYDVKM. The CDR3 nucleotides are TGTGCCAGCAGTCCAGGGCGCAGTAACGAGCAGTACTTC. Encoded protein: CASSPGRSNEQYF.

The chain links TRBV5-4 to TRBJ2-5, with TRBD1 matching 9 bases. The CDR3 loop spans 16 amino acids. Germline values: CDR1 SGHNT, CDR2 YYREEE (reference sequence). The ends lost 4 bases at V and 5 bases at J; junction bases unmatched: 12. CDR3 loop: CASSGRRDRASETQYF. The DNA for the CDR3 is TGTGCCAGCAGCGGACGACGGGACAGGGCTTCGGAGACCCAGTACTTC.

This clonotype occurred many times. The chain joins TRBV7-9 to TRBJ2-7; unclear D gene. This CDR3 contains 12 residues. CDR1 is SEHNR and CDR2 is FQNEAQ in the germline V gene (reference sequence). V lost 2 bases to trimming and J lost 7 bases, with 9 bases between them. In DNA, the CDR3 is TGTGCCAGCAGCTTACCGGGCCTAGAGCAGTACTTC. This sequence encodes CASSLPGLEQYF.

This clonotype was seen repeatedly, ten times or more. The gene calls are TRBV7-9 and TRBJ2-7, with a tentative D call TRBD2 (5 bases). The CDR3 has 13 residues. V lost 0 bases and J lost 4, with 7 bases in between. Germline CDR1 SEHNR, CDR2 FQNEAQ (reference sequence). CDR3 bases: TGTGCCAGCAGCTTAGCCGGGGAGTACGAGCAGTACTTC. This gives the protein CASSLAGEYEQYF.

Notes on this clonotype: Just one base apart from a much larger clone, this may be a read error. The V call is TRBV5-6, the J call TRBJ2-7; D is perhaps TRBD2 (6 bases). CDR1 and CDR2 from the germline V gene are SGHDT and YYEEEE. The CDR3 is made up of 11 amino acids. The CDR3 region is CASDWGDEHYF. The CDR3 region has the DNA TGTGCCAGCGACTGGGGGGACGAGCATTACTTC. Using reference TRBV5-6 and TRBJ2-7 for the parts outside the CDR3, the full variable domain is DAGVTQSPTHLIKTRGQQVTLRCSPKSGHDTVSWYQQALGQGPQFIFQYYEEEERQRGNFPDRFSGHQFPNYSSELNVNALLLGDSALYLCASDWGDEHYFGPGTRLTVT.